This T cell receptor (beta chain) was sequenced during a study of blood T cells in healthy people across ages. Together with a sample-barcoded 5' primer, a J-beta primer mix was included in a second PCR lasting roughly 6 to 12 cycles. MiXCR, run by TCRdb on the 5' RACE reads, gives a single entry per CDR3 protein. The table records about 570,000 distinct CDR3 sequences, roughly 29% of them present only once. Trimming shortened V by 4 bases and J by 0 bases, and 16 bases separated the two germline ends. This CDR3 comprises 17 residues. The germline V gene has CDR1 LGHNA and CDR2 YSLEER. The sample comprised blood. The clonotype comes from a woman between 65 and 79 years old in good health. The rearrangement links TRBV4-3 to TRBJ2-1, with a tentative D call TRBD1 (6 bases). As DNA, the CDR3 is TGCGCCAGCAGCCCTGACCCCGACAGGTTCTCCTACAATGAGCAGTTCTTC. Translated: CASSPDPDRFSYNEQFF.